The 27 T cell receptor beta chains listed next were all sequenced from one sample in a study of cytomegalovirus exposure and HLA in healthy donors. 60 Vbeta and 13 Jbeta primers were used in PCR. The assay was immunoSEQ multiplex PCR, and TCRdb's table has in-frame clones only and misses some. The sample includes under 200,000 clones, around 77% seen only once; the top ten take under 2%. The sample comprised PBMCs. The receptors stem from a man aged 35 to 55 in good health and CMV-seronegative.

The chain carries TRBV2 and TRBJ2-1; D is possibly TRBD1 (6 bases). Per germline, CDR1 SNHLY and CDR2 FYNNEI. The ends were cut back, 8 bases at V and 1 base at J, with 15 bases in the middle. The CDR3 extends over 15 amino acids. The CDR3 protein is CASGVGASSYNEQFF. In DNA, the CDR3 is TGTGCCAGCGGGGTGGGGGCGTCTTCCTACAATGAGCAGTTCTTC.

V gene TRBV11-2 combines with J gene TRBJ2-1; D is undetermined. The CDR3 spans 14 residues. Trimming cost V 5 bases and J 0 bases, with 8 bases left between them. The V gene's germline CDR1 is SGHAT and CDR2 FQNNGV. CDR3 DNA sequence: TGTGCCAGCAGCAGCATTCGCTCCTACAATGAGCAGTTCTTC. It specifies CASSSIRSYNEQFF.

The gene calls are TRBV9 and TRBJ2-7; 10 bases fit TRBD2. V trimming: 4 bases; J trimming: 3 bases; junction bases outside the gene matches: 10. This CDR3 comprises 16 residues. CDR1 and CDR2 (germline): SGDLS, YYNGEE. CDR3 loop: CASSPNRLAGLYEQYF. The CDR3 region has the DNA TGTGCCAGCAGCCCCAACCGACTAGCGGGTCTCTACGAGCAGTACTTC. Supplemented by reference TRBV9 and TRBJ2-7, the full variable domain reads DSGVTQTPKHLITATGQRVTLRCSPRSGDLSVYWYQQSLDQGLQFLIQYYNGEERAKGNILERFSAQQFPDLHSELNLSSLELGDSALYFCASSPNRLAGLYEQYFGPGTRLTVT.

V and J are TRBV27 and TRBJ1-5; tentatively, D is TRBD1 (5 bases). Germline V gene lookup returns CDR1 MNHEY and CDR2 SMNVEV (reference sequence). The V end was cut by 3 bases, the J end by 3 bases, with 12 bases between. This CDR3 has 15 amino acids. The CDR3 reads CASSLVQGNNQPQHF. The DNA of the CDR3 is TGTGCCAGCAGTTTGGTGCAGGGCAACAATCAGCCCCAGCATTTT.

This chain uses TRBV15 with TRBJ1-3, with a possible D match to TRBD1 (5 bases). The CDR3 spans 15 residues. The V gene lost 0 bases and the J gene lost 0 bases, with 6 bases spanning the gap. Germline lookup yields CDR1 LNHNV and CDR2 YYDKDF (reference sequence). The CDR3 DNA follows: TGTGCCACCAGCAGAGATAGGGGCTCTGGAAACACCATATATTTT. This codes for CATSRDRGSGNTIYF.

The V gene is TRBV7-2, the J gene TRBJ1-2, with D unresolved. In germline, CDR1 is SGHTA, CDR2 FQGNSA. The CDR3 length is 17 residues. V dropped 1 base and J dropped 6 bases, with 21 bases sitting between them. CDR3 nucleotide sequence: TGTGCCAGCAGCTTAGGTATATCCACTTTAACTGTTGATGGCTACACCTTC. Its translation: CASSLGISTLTVDGYTF.

The chain carries TRBV28 and TRBJ2-3; a weak D match, TRBD1 (6 bases). Per the germline V gene, CDR1 is MDHEN and CDR2 is SYDVKM. The V end was cut by 2 bases, the J end by 5 bases, with 20 bases between. The CDR3 runs 17 residues. CDR3 bases: TGTGCCAGCAGTTTAGGTCACAGGGAAGGAGGAAAAGATACGCAGTATTTT. Amino acids: CASSLGHREGGKDTQYF.

J is TRBJ2-5 and V is TRBV5-1; 9 bases align to TRBD2. The length of the CDR3 is 17 residues. CDR1 is SGHRS, CDR2 YFSETQ, per germline. Trimming cost V 0 bases and J 5 bases; bases outside gene matches: 11. The CDR3 region is CASSLAAGWTSEETQYF. CDR3 DNA sequence: TGCGCCAGCAGCTTGGCCGCGGGCTGGACTAGCGAGGAGACCCAGTACTTC.

The rearrangement links TRBV27 to TRBJ2-1; 9 nucleotides agree with TRBD2. Germline V gives CDR1 MNHEY, CDR2 SMNVEV (reference sequence). With 3 bases clipped from V and 8 bases from J, the junction kept 5 bases outside the gene matches. This CDR3 has 14 amino acids. The CDR3 nucleotides read TGTGCCAGCAGTTTTTTGGGCGGGAGGGATGAGCAGTTCTTC. It is translated as CASSFLGGRDEQFF.

In its sample, this clone was seen once. CDR3 in DNA: TGTGCCAGTAGTAGCAGGAACACTGAAGCTTTCTTT. As protein: CASSSRNTEAFF. V and J are TRBV19 and TRBJ1-1; D uncertain. The germline CDR1 and CDR2 sequences are LNHDA and SQIVND (reference sequence). V lost 4 bases and J 1 base, leaving 4 bases between the germline ends. The CDR3 loop spans 12 amino acids. The full variable domain, completed using reference TRBV19 and TRBJ1-1, is DGGITQSPKYLFRKEGQNVTLSCEQNLNHDAMYWYRQDPGQGLRLIYYSQIVNDFQKGDIAEGYSVSREKKESFPLTVTSAQKNPTAFYLCASSSRNTEAFFGQGTRLTVV.

The genes are TRBV10-3 and TRBJ2-2, with D possibly matching TRBD2 (6 bases). Deletions cut 10 bases from V and 4 bases from J, with 22 bases between. In germline, CDR1 is ENHRY, CDR2 SYGVKD. This CDR3 has 16 residues. CDR3 amino acids: CATNPSRGSFTGELFF. The CDR3 DNA follows: TGTGCCACAAACCCCTCGCGGGGTTCATTCACCGGGGAGCTGTTTTTT.

The chain recombines TRBV11-3 with TRBJ1-5, with 7 bases lining up with TRBD1. The CDR3 spans 18 residues. CDR1 and CDR2 (germline): SGHNT, YENEEA. V shed 2 bases, J shed 2 bases, and the junction held 12 bases outside the gene matches. This CDR3 reads CASSLTPRDRDRNQPQHF. DNA for the CDR3: TGTGCCAGCAGCTTAACCCCCCGCGACAGGGACCGCAATCAGCCCCAGCATTTT.

The rearrangement links TRBV9 to TRBJ2-7; a weak D match, TRBD1 (5 bases). CDR3 length: 14 amino acids. The V end was cut by 0 bases, the J end by 2 bases, with 9 bases between. Per the germline V gene, CDR1 is SGDLS and CDR2 is YYNGEE. CDR3 coding DNA: TGTGCCAGCAGCGTAGGGTTGGACACCTACGAGCAGTACTTC. This sequence encodes CASSVGLDTYEQYF. The whole variable domain, filled in from reference TRBV9 and TRBJ2-7, reads DSGVTQTPKHLITATGQRVTLRCSPRSGDLSVYWYQQSLDQGLQFLIQYYNGEERAKGNILERFSAQQFPDLHSELNLSSLELGDSALYFCASSVGLDTYEQYFGPGTRLTVT.

The chain links TRBV28 to TRBJ2-7; 7 bases line up with TRBD2. J gave up 4 bases and V 3 bases, and 6 bases lay outside the gene matches. In germline, CDR1 is MDHEN, CDR2 SYDVKM. CDR3 length: 14 amino acids. The CDR3 region is CASSFRGRVYEQYF. The CDR3 nucleotides are TGTGCCAGCAGTTTTAGAGGGAGGGTATACGAGCAGTACTTC.

This clone was counted a few times. This specimen includes other DNA sequences encoding the same CDR3. This sequence joins TRBV9 and TRBJ1-2; D uncertain. The germline V gene has CDR1 SGDLS and CDR2 YYNGEE. This CDR3 region has 13 residues. Trimming took 0 bases from V and 7 from J, leaving 10 bases between them. The CDR3 nucleotides read TGTGCCAGCAGCGTAGTCGAGGTGGGTGGCTACACCTTC. The encoded protein is CASSVVEVGGYTF.

The chain recombines TRBV9 with TRBJ2-5; 9 bases fit TRBD1. The V segment lost 5 bases and the J segment 5 bases; nucleotides outside the gene matches: 10. The CDR3 is 15 amino acids. CDR1 and CDR2 (germline): SGDLS, YYNGEE. CDR3 in DNA: TGTGCCAGCAGGGGGGGACAGGGTGAGGACGAGACCCAGTACTTC. It encodes CASRGGQGEDETQYF. The whole variable domain, remainder taken from reference TRBV9 and TRBJ2-5, is DSGVTQTPKHLITATGQRVTLRCSPRSGDLSVYWYQQSLDQGLQFLIQYYNGEERAKGNILERFSAQQFPDLHSELNLSSLELGDSALYFCASRGGQGEDETQYFGPGTRLLVL.

This chain uses TRBV27 with TRBJ2-5; maybe TRBD2 (5 bases). With 3 bases removed from V and 5 bases from J, the gap between germline ends came to 13 bases. Per germline, CDR1 MNHEY and CDR2 SMNVEV (reference sequence). The CDR3 length is 14 residues. The CDR3 loop is CASSFSGPGETQYF. DNA for the CDR3: TGTGCCAGCAGTTTCTCCGGGCCGGGGGAGACCCAGTACTTC.

The J gene is TRBJ1-1, the V gene TRBV5-1; the D gene is possibly TRBD1 (6 bases). The CDR3 runs 12 residues. The V end lost 4 bases, the J end lost 8 bases, and 12 bases lay between the germline ends. The V gene's germline CDR1 is SGHRS and CDR2 YFSETQ. The CDR3 reads CASSAQGNEAFF. CDR3 nucleotides: TGCGCCAGCAGCGCACAGGGAAACGAAGCTTTCTTT.

This clone turned up a few times. The J gene is TRBJ1-1, the V gene TRBV27; 7 nucleotides line up with TRBD1. The V gene's germline CDR1 is MNHEY and CDR2 SMNVEV (reference sequence). The CDR3 consists of 15 residues. After removal of 0 bases from V and 13 bases from J, the junction contained 14 bases not matched to a gene. The CDR3 reads CASSLSVGRDQGGFF. As DNA, the CDR3 is TGTGCCAGCAGTTTATCGGTGGGCCGGGACCAGGGGGGTTTCTTT.

The chain joins TRBV10-3 to TRBJ1-3; D remains unclear. Per germline, CDR1 ENHRY and CDR2 SYGVKD. CDR3 length: 15 amino acids. V was cut by 3 bases and J by 0 bases, with 9 bases left in between. CDR3 amino acids: CAISEEHHSGNTIYF. In DNA, the CDR3 is TGTGCCATCAGTGAAGAACACCACTCTGGAAACACCATATATTTT.

The J gene is TRBJ1-2, the V gene TRBV6-6, with TRBD1 as a possible D gene (6 bases). V dropped 4 bases and J dropped 3 bases, with 9 bases sitting between them. This CDR3 has 13 residues. From germline, CDR1 is MNHNY and CDR2 SVGAGI (reference sequence). CDR3 in DNA: TGTGCCAGCAGTTTTTCAGGGGACTATGGCTACACCTTC. As protein: CASSFSGDYGYTF.

The V and J genes are TRBV5-1 and TRBJ2-2; D gene uncertain. Germline CDR1 is SGHRS and CDR2 is YFSETQ. This CDR3 region has 15 residues. V lost 0 bases and J lost 2, with 8 bases in between. CDR3 DNA: TGCGCCAGCAGCTTGGCCAATAGTAACACCGGGGAGCTGTTTTTT. The encoded protein is CASSLANSNTGELFF.

The chain recombines TRBV29-1 with TRBJ1-1; no reliable D call. Germline CDR1 is SQVTM and CDR2 is ANQGSEA. V dropped 6 bases and J dropped 0 bases, with 14 bases sitting between them. The CDR3 is 14 amino acids. For the CDR3, the DNA is TGCAGCGTCGAACTTACACCTTTGAACACTGAAGCTTTCTTT. This codes for CSVELTPLNTEAFF.

This clone was seen just once. The chain joins TRBV19 to TRBJ1-5, with TRBD1 identical over 7 bases. The CDR3 runs 14 residues. The V and J ends lost 3 bases and 5 bases, in that order; junction bases with no gene match: 4. Germline V gives CDR1 LNHDA, CDR2 SQIVND (reference sequence). DNA of the CDR3: TGTGCCAGTAGTATCCGACAGGGCCATCAGCCCCAGCATTTT. It translates to CASSIRQGHQPQHF.

Comment on this clone: At one end the junction does not follow the germline gene, possibly because of a read error. The chain employs TRBV18 and TRBJ2-6, with D possibly being TRBD1 (6 bases). The length of the CDR3 is 15 residues. Germline CDR1 reads KGHSH; CDR2 reads LQKENI. Here the CDR3 reads CASSLQGPGANGLTF. CDR3 bases: TGTGCCAGCTCTCTACAGGGCCCTGGGGCCAACGGCCTGACTTTC.

This CDR3 is CASSETQGSLNSGANVLTF. The CDR3 region has the DNA TGTGCCAGCAGTGAAACACAGGGTTCCCTTAACTCTGGGGCCAACGTCCTGACTTTC. This chain connects TRBV2 to TRBJ2-6; D perhaps matches TRBD1 (6 bases). Germline V gene data show CDR1 as SNHLY and CDR2 as FYNNEI. V was cut by 2 bases and J by 0 bases, with 17 bases left in between. This CDR3 is 19 amino acids long.

The chain is built from TRBV7-3 and TRBJ2-1, with 10 bases identical to TRBD2. Unmatched junction bases numbered 7, after V lost 2 bases and J lost 6 bases. In germline, CDR1 is SGHTA, CDR2 FQGTGA. The CDR3 is 16 amino acids. Written as DNA, the CDR3 is TGTGCCAGCAGCTTAGGGCTAGCGGGAGACATCAATGAGCAGTTCTTC. This codes for CASSLGLAGDINEQFF. The variable domain in full, completed from reference TRBV7-3 and TRBJ2-1, reads GAGVSQTPSNKVTEKGKYVELRCDPISGHTALYWYRQSLGQGPEFLIYFQGTGAADDSGLPNDRFFAVRPEGSVSTLKIQRTERGDSAVYLCASSLGLAGDINEQFFGPGTRLTVL.